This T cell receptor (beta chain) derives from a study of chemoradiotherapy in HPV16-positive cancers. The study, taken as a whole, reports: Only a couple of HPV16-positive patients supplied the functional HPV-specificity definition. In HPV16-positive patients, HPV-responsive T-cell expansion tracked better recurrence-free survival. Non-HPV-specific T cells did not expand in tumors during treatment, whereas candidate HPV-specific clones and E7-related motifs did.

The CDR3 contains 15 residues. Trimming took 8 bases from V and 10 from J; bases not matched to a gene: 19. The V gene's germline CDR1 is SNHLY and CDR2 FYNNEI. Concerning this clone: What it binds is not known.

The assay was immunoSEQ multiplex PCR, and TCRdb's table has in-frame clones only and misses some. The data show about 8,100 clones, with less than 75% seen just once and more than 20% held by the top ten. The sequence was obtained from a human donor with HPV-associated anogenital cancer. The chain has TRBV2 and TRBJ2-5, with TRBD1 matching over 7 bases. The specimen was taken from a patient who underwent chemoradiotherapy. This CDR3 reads CASATTGDGARDQYF. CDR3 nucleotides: TGTGCCAGCGCTACAACAGGGGATGGGGCAAGGGACCAGTACTTC.